This passage covers 21 T cell receptor beta chains from one sample sequenced in a study of regulatory T cells in long-lasting Graves disease. Regarding time point: persistent/refractory GD, antithyroid drugs over 5 years with positive TRAb. Researchers made the TCR library from RNA that was extracted from PBMCs. Combining iRepertoire HTBI primers with Arm-PCR of CDR3 regions, the authors built TCR beta libraries. Each CDR3 protein gets one entry after TCRdb re-called the multiplex PCR reads with MiXCR. This repertoire shows about 420,000 distinct CDR3 sequences, around 20% found once; its top ten account for around 24%. The specimen comprised peripheral blood mononuclear cells (PBMCs), sampled when the disease was refractory, from a patient treated with antithyroid drugs. The source of these receptors is a female donor with Graves disease.

The V and J genes are TRBV5-6 and TRBJ1-2, with 12 positions matching TRBD1. Germline V CDR1 and CDR2: SGHDT, YYEEEE. This CDR3 contains 14 residues. Germline trimming cut 3 bases from V and 8 bases from J; bases unmatched to any gene: 5. The CDR3 coding sequence is TGTGCCAGCAGCTCGGGACAGGGGGCGAAGGGCTACACCTTC. This codes for CASSSGQGAKGYTF.

Worth noting for this clonotype: A much larger clone differs by one base, so this may be a read error. The chain combines TRBV2 with TRBJ1-1; 7 positions match TRBD1. The CDR3 totals 14 residues. V lost 6 bases, J lost 0 bases, and 4 bases stayed unmatched. Germline CDR1 SNHLY, CDR2 FYNNEI. This chain's CDR3 is CASRVTGMNTEAFF. CDR3 in DNA: TGTGCCAGCAGAGTGACAGGGATGAACACTGAAGCTTTCTTT.

This clonotype appeared many times. The chain employs TRBV28 and TRBJ1-2; D is unclear. This CDR3 contains 13 residues. Germline CDR1 MDHEN, CDR2 SYDVKM. V was clipped by 7 bases and J by 4 bases, with 13 bases between them. CDR3 sequence: CASTLSAIYGYTF. CDR3 sequence (DNA): TGTGCCAGCACCCTAAGCGCAATCTATGGCTACACCTTC.

This clonotype showed up just a few times. The V and J genes are TRBV6-1 and TRBJ2-7, with 7 positions matching TRBD1. V was clipped by 9 bases and J by 5 bases; unmatched bases: 7. There are 12 residues in the CDR3. Germline CDR1 reads MNHNS; CDR2 reads SASEGT. The CDR3 DNA reads TGTGCCAGTGATGACAGGGTCCACGAGCAGTACTTC. Protein product: CASDDRVHEQYF.

This clonotype was found many times. The chain recombines TRBV20-1 with TRBJ2-5; D gene ambiguous. The CDR3 runs 14 residues. V gave up 3 bases and J gave up 0 bases, with 11 bases separating them. CDR1 is DFQATT and CDR2 is SNEGSKA in the germline V gene (reference sequence). This CDR3 reads CSASTPRNQETQYF. In DNA form, the CDR3 reads TGCAGTGCTAGCACCCCTAGAAACCAAGAGACCCAGTACTTC.

This clonotype was counted at least ten times. The genes are TRBV2 and TRBJ2-2; D perhaps matches TRBD2 (6 bases). The V gene lost 4 bases and the J gene lost 5 bases, with 14 bases spanning the gap. The CDR3 contains 15 residues. Germline assignment: CDR1 SNHLY and CDR2 FYNNEI. CDR3 loop: CASSAGGIITGELFF. The CDR3 bases are TGTGCCAGCAGTGCTGGCGGGATAATTACCGGGGAGCTGTTTTTT. Combining the CDR3 with reference TRBV2 and TRBJ2-2 gives the whole variable domain EPEVTQTPSHQVTQMGQEVILRCVPISNHLYFYWYRQILGQKVEFLVSFYNNEISEKSEIFDDQFSVERPDGSNFTLKIRSTKLEDSAMYFCASSAGGIITGELFFGEGSRLTVL.

As to this clonotype: The junction departs from germline at one end; a sequencing error may be responsible. J is TRBJ1-1 and V is TRBV29-1, with TRBD1 matching over 7 bases. CDR3 length equals 16 residues. CDR1 is SQVTM, CDR2 ANQGSEA, per germline. The CDR3 DNA sequence: TGCAGCGTTGTGGGGGTACAGGGGCGACCGAGCACTGAAGCTCTCTTT. Translation: CSVVGVQGRPSTEALF.

CDR3 DNA sequence: TGTGCCAGCAGTGAAAGTGGGGATAATAATTCACCCCTCCACTTT. Protein sequence: CASSESGDNNSPLHF. V gene TRBV6-1 combines with J gene TRBJ1-6; D not resolved. Germline-derived CDR1 and CDR2 are MNHNS and SASEGT. With 2 bases removed from V and 5 bases from J, the gap between germline ends came to 10 bases. This CDR3 has 15 residues.

A word on this clonotype: One end of the junction varies from germline; a read error may be responsible. The V gene is TRBV19, the J gene TRBJ1-4, with D perhaps matching TRBD1 (6 bases). Germline loops: CDR1 LNHDA, CDR2 SQIVND (reference sequence). This CDR3 is built from 17 residues. The CDR3 here is CASGIGDRKATNEKLFF. CDR3 DNA: TGTGCCAGTGGTATCGGAGACAGGAAAGCAACTAATGAAAAACTGTTTTTT.

This chain connects TRBV27 to TRBJ1-5; perhaps TRBD1 as D (5 bases). There are 15 residues in the CDR3. Germline V gene lookup returns CDR1 MNHEY and CDR2 SMNVEV (reference sequence). Trimming cost V 0 bases and J 9 bases, with 15 bases left between them. CDR3 nucleotide sequence: TGTGCCAGCAGTTTATCGTCATCGGGGCGCTGGCCCCAGCATTTT. Protein product: CASSLSSSGRWPQHF.

This clonotype was seen a handful of times. The rearrangement joins TRBV12-3 or TRBV12-4 to TRBJ2-7; tentatively, D is TRBD1 or TRBD2 (6 bases each). V was shortened by 6 bases and J by 6 bases, with 15 bases between the two germline ends. The CDR3 is 13 residues long. CDR3 nucleotide sequence: TGTGCCAGCAGAGGGGGGCAGGCCCGCGAGCAGTACTTC. Encoded protein: CASRGGQAREQYF.

This clonotype was detected many times. The chain recombines TRBV6-1 with TRBJ1-2; D ambiguous. Trimming took off 5 bases at V and 8 bases at J, with 18 bases between the two ends. Germline values: CDR1 MNHNS, CDR2 SASEGT. This CDR3 region has 14 residues. CDR3 amino acids: CASSLDGVRGGYTF. DNA of the CDR3: TGTGCCAGCAGTCTTGACGGGGTCCGCGGCGGCTACACCTTC.

This clonotype has only a few counts. The V call is TRBV20-1, the J call TRBJ2-7, with D unresolved. Looked up from germline, CDR1 is DFQATT and CDR2 is SNEGSKA (reference sequence). This CDR3 spans 13 amino acids. The V end lost 6 bases, the J end lost 3 bases, and 15 bases lay between the germline ends. CDR3 coding DNA: TGCAGTGCCAGTCCAGGAACTCTCTACGAGCAGTACTTC. Protein product: CSASPGTLYEQYF.

This clonotype was counted ten times or more. The rearrangement links TRBV6-1 to TRBJ1-5; TRBD1 matches at 7 bases. With V trimmed by 6 bases and J by 0 bases, 5 bases remained unmatched. Looked up from germline, CDR1 is MNHNS and CDR2 is SASEGT. The CDR3 totals 15 residues. The CDR3 region has the DNA TGTGCCAGCAGGAAACAGGGGAATAGCAATCAGCCCCAGCATTTT. Encoded protein: CASRKQGNSNQPQHF.

V gene TRBV11-2 combines with J gene TRBJ1-3; 8 bases align to TRBD1. The germline gives CDR1 SGHAT, CDR2 FQNNGV. CDR3 size: 16 residues. The V and J ends lost 5 bases and 4 bases, in that order; junction bases with no gene match: 10. The CDR3 is CASSPPGRGPGNTIYF. The DNA for the CDR3 is TGTGCCAGCAGCCCCCCAGGCAGGGGGCCAGGAAACACCATATATTTT.

There are many counts of this clonotype. The gene calls are TRBV10-3 and TRBJ2-7, with 14 bases matching TRBD2. V shed 6 bases and J 7 bases; nucleotides not matched to a gene: 11. Germline V gene sequence: CDR1 ENHRY, CDR2 SYGVKD. The CDR3 is 16 residues long. For the CDR3, the DNA is TGTGCCATCAGCTACGATCCGGGACTAGCGGGAGAGGAGCAGTACTTC. Residues: CAISYDPGLAGEEQYF.

This clonotype was detected a few times. The rearrangement links TRBV7-9 to TRBJ1-2; 7 bases match TRBD1. Germline trimming cut 1 base from V and 4 bases from J; bases unmatched to any gene: 18. Germline V CDR1 and CDR2: SEHNR, FQNEAQ (reference sequence). The CDR3 is made up of 19 amino acids. CDR3 coding DNA: TGTGCCAGCAGCTTAGAACAGGGGTTTCTGGTTCGAAACGTCTATGGCTACACCTTC. The encoded protein is CASSLEQGFLVRNVYGYTF.

The gene calls are TRBV28 and TRBJ2-5, with D possibly TRBD1 on 7 matching bases. The closer fit of TRBJ2-7 to the DNA end suggests the J call may be wrong. Germline-derived CDR1 and CDR2 are MDHEN and SYDVKM. The CDR3 sequence is 16 residues long. The CDR3 reads CASSPRGRGDSYEQYF. CDR3 nucleotides: TGTGCCAGCAGCCCCCGGGGCAGGGGGGACTCCTACGAGCAGTACTTC.

The V call is TRBV7-9, the J call TRBJ1-5, with a possible D match to TRBD1 (6 bases). This CDR3 is built from 15 residues. CDR1 is SEHNR, CDR2 FQNEAQ, per germline (reference sequence). Trimming left V 0 bases short and J 6 bases short, with 12 bases between. The CDR3 nucleotides are TGTGCCAGCAGCTTAGCGGACAGCCGGGGTCAGCCCCAGCATTTT. This codes for CASSLADSRGQPQHF.

The table lists this clonotype with a few counts. The CDR3 region has the DNA TGTGCCAGCAGCCATTACGCAGGGCTCCCAAACTCTGGGGCCAACGTCCTGACTTTC. Residues: CASSHYAGLPNSGANVLTF. V and J are TRBV3-1 and TRBJ2-6, with D perhaps matching TRBD1 (5 bases). Germline V gene lookup returns CDR1 LGHDT and CDR2 YNNKEL (reference sequence). There are 19 residues in the CDR3. V gave up 3 bases and J gave up 0 bases, with 18 bases separating them. The variable domain in full, completed from reference TRBV3-1 and TRBJ2-6, reads DTAVSQTPKYLVTQMGNDKSIKCEQNLGHDTMYWYKQDSKKFLKIMFSYNNKELIINETVPNRFSPKSPDKAHLNLHINSLELGDSAVYFCASSHYAGLPNSGANVLTFGAGSRLTVL.

Comment on this clonotype: Since a much larger clone is just one base distant, this may be a read error. The V call is TRBV3-1, the J call TRBJ2-7; D is ambiguous. V was pared by 1 base and J by 5 bases, with 3 bases between. This CDR3 comprises 11 residues. CDR1 is LGHDT, CDR2 YNNKEL, per germline (reference sequence). CDR3 protein: CASSQVNEQYF. The CDR3 nucleotides are TGTGCCAGCAGCCAAGTCAACGAGCAGTACTTC.